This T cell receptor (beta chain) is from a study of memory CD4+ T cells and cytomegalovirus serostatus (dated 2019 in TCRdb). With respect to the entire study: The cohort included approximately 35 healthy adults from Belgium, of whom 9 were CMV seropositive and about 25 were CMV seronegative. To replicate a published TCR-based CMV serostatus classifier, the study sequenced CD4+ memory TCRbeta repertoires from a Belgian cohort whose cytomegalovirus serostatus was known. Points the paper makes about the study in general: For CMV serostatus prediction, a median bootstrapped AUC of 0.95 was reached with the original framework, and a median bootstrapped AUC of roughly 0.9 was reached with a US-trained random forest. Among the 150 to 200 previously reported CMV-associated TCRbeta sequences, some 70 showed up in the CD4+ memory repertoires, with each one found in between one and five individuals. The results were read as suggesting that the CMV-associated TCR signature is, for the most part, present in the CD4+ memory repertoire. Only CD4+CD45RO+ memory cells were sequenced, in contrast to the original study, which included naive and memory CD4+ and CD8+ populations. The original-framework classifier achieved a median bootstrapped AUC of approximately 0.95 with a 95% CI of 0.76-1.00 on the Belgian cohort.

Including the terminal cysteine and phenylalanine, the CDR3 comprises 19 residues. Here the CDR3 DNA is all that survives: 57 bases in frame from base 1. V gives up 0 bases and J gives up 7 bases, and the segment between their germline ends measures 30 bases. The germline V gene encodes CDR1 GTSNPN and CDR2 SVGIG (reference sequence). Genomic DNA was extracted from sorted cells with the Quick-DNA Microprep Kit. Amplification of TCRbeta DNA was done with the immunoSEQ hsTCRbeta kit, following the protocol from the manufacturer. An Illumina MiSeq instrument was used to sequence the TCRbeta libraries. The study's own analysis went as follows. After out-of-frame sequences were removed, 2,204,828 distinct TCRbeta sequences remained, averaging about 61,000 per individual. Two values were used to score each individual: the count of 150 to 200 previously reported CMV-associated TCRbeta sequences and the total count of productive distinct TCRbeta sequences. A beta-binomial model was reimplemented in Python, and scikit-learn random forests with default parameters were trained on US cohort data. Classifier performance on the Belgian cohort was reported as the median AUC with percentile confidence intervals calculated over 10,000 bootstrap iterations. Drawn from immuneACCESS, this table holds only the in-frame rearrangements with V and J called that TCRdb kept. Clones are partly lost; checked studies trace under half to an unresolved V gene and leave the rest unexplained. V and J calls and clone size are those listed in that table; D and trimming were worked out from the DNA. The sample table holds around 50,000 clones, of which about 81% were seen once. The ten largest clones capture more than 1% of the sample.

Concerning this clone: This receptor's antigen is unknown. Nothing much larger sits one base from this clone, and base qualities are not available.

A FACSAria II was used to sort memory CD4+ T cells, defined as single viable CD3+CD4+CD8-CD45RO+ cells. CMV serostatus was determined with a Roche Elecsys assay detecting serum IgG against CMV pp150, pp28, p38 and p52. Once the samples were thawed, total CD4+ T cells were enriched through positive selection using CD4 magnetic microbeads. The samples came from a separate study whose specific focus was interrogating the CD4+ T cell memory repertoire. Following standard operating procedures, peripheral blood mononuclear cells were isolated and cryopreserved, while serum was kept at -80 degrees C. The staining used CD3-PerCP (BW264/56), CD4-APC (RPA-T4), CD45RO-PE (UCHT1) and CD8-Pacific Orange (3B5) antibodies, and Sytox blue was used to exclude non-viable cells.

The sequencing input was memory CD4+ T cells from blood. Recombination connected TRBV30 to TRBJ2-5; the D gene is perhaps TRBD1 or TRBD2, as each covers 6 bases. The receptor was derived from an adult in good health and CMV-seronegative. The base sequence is TGTGCCTGGAGTGTAAACAACTCCCCCCGCTCCGGGGGCTTGAGGACCCAGTACTTC. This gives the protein CAWSVNNSPRSGGLRTQYF.